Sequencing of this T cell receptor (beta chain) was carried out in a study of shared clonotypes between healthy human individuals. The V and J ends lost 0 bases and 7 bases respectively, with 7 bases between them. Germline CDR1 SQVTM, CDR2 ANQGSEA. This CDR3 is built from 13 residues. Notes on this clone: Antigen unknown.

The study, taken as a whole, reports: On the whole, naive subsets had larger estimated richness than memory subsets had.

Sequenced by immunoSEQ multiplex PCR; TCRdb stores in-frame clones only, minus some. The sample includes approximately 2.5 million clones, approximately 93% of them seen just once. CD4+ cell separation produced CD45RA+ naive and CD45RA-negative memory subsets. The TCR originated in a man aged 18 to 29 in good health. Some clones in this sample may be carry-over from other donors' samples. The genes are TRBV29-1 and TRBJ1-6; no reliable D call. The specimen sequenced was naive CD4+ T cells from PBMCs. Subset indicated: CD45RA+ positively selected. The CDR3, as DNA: TGCAGCGTTGAAGATAACCCAAATTCACCCCTCCACTTT. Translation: CSVEDNPNSPLHF.